This T cell receptor (beta chain) was documented in a study of T cell responses to AZD1222 COVID-19 vaccine (dated by TCRdb to the early 2020s). General notes on the study: AZD1222 recipients given second doses at about 4 weeks or at about 12 weeks were pooled, since spike-specific TCR depth and breadth were not found to differ between the two schedules. A total of 230 to 250 trial participants underwent TCR sequencing, of whom about 200 received two doses of AZD1222 and some 26 received two doses of the MenACWY control vaccine. Trial participants were enrolled into age subgroups of 18-55, 56-69 and 70-plus years, which contained about 160, 30 and 59 TCR-sequenced participants, respectively. The paper's findings and limits, for the study overall: No day 14 peak-response samples were available, so repertoires were characterized only after the peak T cell response. Spike-specific TCR breadth and depth rose significantly after two AZD1222 doses compared with day 0 and with MenACWY recipients. In the small 56-69-year group, the increase in depth fell short of significance, most likely because of low power. Reportedly, almost half of the unique spike-specific TCRs recognized epitopes lying outside the regions that are mutated in the B.1.351 and B.1.1.7 variants. Most participants were white British and females outnumbered males, and the authors suggested that clonal diversity may have been underestimated. Conclusions about previously exposed vaccinees are limited because only five to seven AZD1222 recipients were SARS-CoV-2 seropositive at baseline. The whole spike protein was spanned by vaccine-associated CD4 TCRs, and dominant responses were seen in regions 160-218 and 743-854.

As concerns this clone: This receptor's antigen is unknown. Base qualities are not provided; no much larger clone lies one nucleotide away.

The CDR3 regions of human TCRbeta chains were subjected to immunosequencing. The original pipeline was this. TCRs in the repertoires were compared against a reference library of SARS-CoV-2-specific TCRs that had been generated with the MIRA antigen-specificity platform. Breadth meant the fraction of unique TCRs that were SARS-CoV-2-associated, whereas depth meant the fraction of total T cells that were SARS-CoV-2-associated. Each spike-specific TCR was assigned to its reactive spike region and to a CD4 or CD8 class using the MIRA data. Log10-transformed breadth and depth values were compared by one-way ANOVA with Sidak's multiple comparisons tests. TCRdb took this table from immuneACCESS and kept in-frame rearrangements with V and J called. Such tables lack part of the clones; where checked against another copy, unresolved V genes explain under half of the gap, and the rest is unexplained. The V and J calls and clone size are taken from that table; D and trimming were inferred from the DNA. This sample lists around 140,000 clones; roughly 87% were detected once. 5.1% of the sample belongs to the ten largest clones.

Per the publication, the time point label means: baseline before first vaccination. Vaccinee samples came from UK trials COV001 and COV002, including a single-blind randomized controlled phase 2/3 trial of AZD1222 (ChAdOx1 nCoV-19) in healthy adults. Trial participant PBMC samples were collected at day 0 and day 28 after the second dose for TCRbeta chain sequencing. The sample consisted of peripheral blood, taken on day 0 of AZD1222 vaccination. The source of this sequence is an adult in good health.

The CDR3 here reads CASRPSGTTDTQYF. The nucleotide sequence is given as TGCGCCAGCAGGCCTAGCGGGACCACAGATACGCAGTATTTT. The chain is made from TRBV5-1 and TRBJ2-3; TRBD2 aligns with 9 central bases. Trimming accounts for 5 bases at V and 2 bases at J, while the number of junction bases matched to no gene is 3. The germline V gene gives CDR1 as SGHRS and CDR2 as YFSETQ. The CDR3 goes from the cysteine to the phenylalanine over 14 residues. Only the CDR3 DNA stays, 42 bases, in frame from base 1.